This entry describes one T cell receptor beta chain. Its matching antigen is unknown. These data come from a study of Tregs in tolerant kidney transplant recipients. Findings of the study overall: Validation in larger populations is needed because few patients were studied.

CDR3 length equals 16 residues. Germline V lookup: CDR1 SGHRS, CDR2 YFSETQ. Trimming took off 0 bases at V and 4 bases at J, with 16 bases between the two ends. The table came from immunoSEQ multiplex PCR; TCRdb's copy has only in-frame clones and leaves some out. The sample contains some 70,000 clones, 84% of which appear only once. The chain recombines TRBV5-1 with TRBJ1-2, with D possibly being TRBD1 (6 bases). Sequencing was carried out using CD4+ T cells from blood. The receptor was derived from a human donor in good health. The CDR3 region has the DNA TGCGCCAGCAGCTTGGAGCCGGGCTCGGGGGCCTATGGCTACACCTTC. Residues: CASSLEPGSGAYGYTF.